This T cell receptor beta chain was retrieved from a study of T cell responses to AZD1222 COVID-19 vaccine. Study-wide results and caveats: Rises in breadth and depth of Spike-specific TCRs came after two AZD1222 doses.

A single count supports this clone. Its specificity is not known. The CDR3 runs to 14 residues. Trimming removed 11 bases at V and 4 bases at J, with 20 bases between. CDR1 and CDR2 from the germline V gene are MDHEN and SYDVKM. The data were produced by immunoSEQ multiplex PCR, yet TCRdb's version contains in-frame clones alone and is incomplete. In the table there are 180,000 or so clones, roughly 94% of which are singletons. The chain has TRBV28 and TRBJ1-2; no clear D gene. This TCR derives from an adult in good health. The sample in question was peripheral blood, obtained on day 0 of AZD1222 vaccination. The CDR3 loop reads CAALDGPHGYGYTF. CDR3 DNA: TGTGCCGCCCTAGACGGGCCCCATGGCTATGGCTACACCTTC.